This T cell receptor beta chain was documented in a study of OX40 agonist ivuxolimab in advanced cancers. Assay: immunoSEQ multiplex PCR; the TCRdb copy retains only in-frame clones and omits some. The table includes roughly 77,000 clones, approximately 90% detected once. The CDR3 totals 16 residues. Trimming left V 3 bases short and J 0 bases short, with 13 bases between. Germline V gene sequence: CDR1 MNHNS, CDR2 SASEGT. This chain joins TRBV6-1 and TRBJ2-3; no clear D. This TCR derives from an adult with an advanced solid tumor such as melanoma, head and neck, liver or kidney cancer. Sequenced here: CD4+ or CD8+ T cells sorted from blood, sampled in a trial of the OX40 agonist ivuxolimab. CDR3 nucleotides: TGTGCCAGCAGTGACCACGGCTTGCCTAGCACAGATACGCAGTATTTT. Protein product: CASSDHGLPSTDTQYF.